The 16 T cell receptor beta chains below were found in one sample sequenced in a study of T-cell reconstitution after alpha-beta-depleted transplantation in children. Library preparation (for TCRbeta) was performed with unique molecular identifiers. One entry per CDR3 protein results from TCRdb running MiXCR on the PCR reads. This sample carries hundreds of thousands of distinct CDR3 sequences, about an eighth of them seen once, and the ten largest clones take roughly 0.84%. This material consisted of PBMCs, taken before TCRalphabeta/CD19-depleted stem cell transplant. The receptors were gathered from a girl aged 2-10 years with congenital amegakaryocytic thrombocytopenia, due to receive a stem cell transplant.

This chain connects TRBV5-1 to TRBJ2-6; TRBD1 might be the D (6 bases). V lost 3 bases and J 0 bases, leaving 10 bases between the germline ends. Per germline, CDR1 SGHRS and CDR2 YFSETQ. This CDR3 is 16 amino acids long. The CDR3 here is CASSSTGTSGANVLTF. In DNA form, the CDR3 reads TGCGCCAGCAGCTCGACAGGAACCTCTGGGGCCAACGTCCTGACTTTC.

This clonotype was observed many times. The V and J genes are TRBV20-1 and TRBJ2-1; 9 nucleotides agree with TRBD2. V lost 1 base to trimming and J lost 5 bases; unmatched junction nucleotides: 12. The CDR3 is 17 amino acids. Per germline, CDR1 DFQATT and CDR2 SNEGSKA (reference sequence). The DNA for the CDR3 is TGCAGTGCTAGAGCCCCCCTGCGGGAGGGCCTAAACAATGAGCAGTTCTTC. This codes for CSARAPLREGLNNEQFF.

This chain uses TRBV28 with TRBJ2-2; the match to TRBD1 covers 10 bases. This CDR3 has 20 amino acids. Germline values: CDR1 MDHEN, CDR2 SYDVKM. J lost 0 bases, V lost 3 bases, and 13 bases had no gene match. DNA of the CDR3: TGTGCCAGCAGTTTGGGACAGGGGCGAATAGCGTATCCGAACACCGGGGAGCTGTTTTTT. This gives the protein CASSLGQGRIAYPNTGELFF.

This rearrangement joins TRBV10-2 to TRBJ2-6; 7 nucleotides align to TRBD1. The CDR3 extends over 15 amino acids. V shed 7 bases and J 0 bases; nucleotides not matched to a gene: 3. The germline gives CDR1 WSHSY, CDR2 SAAADI. The chain's CDR3 is CASTQGNSGANVLTF. The CDR3 DNA reads TGCGCCAGCACACAGGGGAACTCTGGGGCCAACGTCCTGACTTTC.

Ten or more counts support this clonotype. The gene calls are TRBV27 and TRBJ2-1; a weak D match, TRBD2 (5 bases). Germline V gives CDR1 MNHEY, CDR2 SMNVEV (reference sequence). The length of the CDR3 is 16 residues. V lost 0 bases, J lost 3 bases, and 12 bases lay in between. CDR3 coding DNA: TGTGCCAGCAGTTTATCGACGCTTCGGGGCTACAATGAGCAGTTCTTC. Protein: CASSLSTLRGYNEQFF.

The table lists this clonotype with many counts. The rearrangement joins TRBV12-3 or TRBV12-4 to TRBJ2-7, with TRBD1 matching over 7 bases. There are 12 residues in the CDR3. V shed 3 bases and J 5 bases; nucleotides not matched to a gene: 1. The CDR3: CASSFGQDEQYF. For the CDR3, the DNA is TGTGCCAGCAGTTTTGGACAGGACGAGCAGTACTTC.

The rearrangement uses TRBV7-7 and TRBJ2-1, with 11 positions matching TRBD2. CDR1 SSHAT and CDR2 FNYEAQ come from the germline V gene (reference sequence). The V and J ends lost 5 bases and 9 bases, in that order; junction bases with no gene match: 9. The CDR3 covers 15 residues. CDR3 coding DNA: TGTGCCAGCAGCCCGACACTAGCGGGAGTCCGTGAGCAGTTCTTC. The encoded protein is CASSPTLAGVREQFF.

The rearrangement links TRBV5-4 to TRBJ2-1; 9 bases line up with TRBD2. Germline loops: CDR1 SGHNT, CDR2 YYREEE (reference sequence). The CDR3 has 19 residues. V was pared by 0 bases and J by 0 bases, with 10 bases of the junction left unmatched. CDR3 protein: CASSLAYGSSGTSYNEQFF. The CDR3, as DNA: TGTGCCAGCAGCTTGGCCTACGGATCTAGCGGGACCTCCTACAATGAGCAGTTCTTC.

There are a few counts of this clonotype. The rearrangement uses TRBV2 and TRBJ2-1; 16 bases agree with TRBD2. This CDR3 has 17 residues. From germline, CDR1 is SNHLY and CDR2 FYNNEI. V was pared by 6 bases and J by 3 bases, with 5 bases of the junction left unmatched. The DNA for the CDR3 is TGTGCCAGCAGGGGACTAGCGGGAGGGATCAGCTACAATGAGCAGTTCTTC. As protein: CASRGLAGGISYNEQFF.

The sample holds many counts of this clonotype. The chain has TRBV28 and TRBJ2-7, with 7 positions matching TRBD1. The V and J ends lost 7 bases and 0 bases, in that order; junction bases with no gene match: 9. From germline, CDR1 is MDHEN and CDR2 SYDVKM. CDR3 size: 15 residues. The CDR3 sequence is CASNDGTVHSYEQYF. The CDR3 DNA sequence: TGTGCCAGCAATGATGGGACAGTACACTCCTACGAGCAGTACTTC.

The table lists this clonotype with a few counts. The chain carries TRBV7-9 and TRBJ2-1; 9 bases map to TRBD2. CDR3 length: 16 amino acids. Germline V lookup: CDR1 SEHNR, CDR2 FQNEAQ (reference sequence). J was trimmed by 5 bases and V by 5 bases; bases with no gene match: 10. The CDR3 protein is CASSRDPGLANNEQFF. For the CDR3, the DNA is TGTGCCAGCAGCCGGGACCCGGGACTAGCTAACAATGAGCAGTTCTTC.

This clonotype was counted ten times or more. V is TRBV20-1 and J is TRBJ2-3; 7 bases are a match to TRBD2. Per germline, CDR1 DFQATT and CDR2 SNEGSKA (reference sequence). This CDR3 region has 16 residues. V lost 0 bases and J lost 2; bases outside the gene matches: 8. The CDR3 region is CSARDLASGDTDTQYF. DNA of the CDR3: TGCAGTGCTAGAGATCTCGCTAGCGGAGACACAGATACGCAGTATTTT.

At least ten counts were recorded for this clonotype. The chain is built from TRBV29-1 and TRBJ2-1; D is undetermined. From germline, CDR1 is SQVTM and CDR2 ANQGSEA. The V end lost 6 bases, the J end lost 8 bases, and 17 bases lay between the germline ends. The CDR3 is 13 residues long. CDR3 amino acids: CSVRLPYGYEQFF. CDR3 bases: TGCAGCGTAAGGCTTCCCTATGGCTATGAGCAGTTCTTC.

This chain connects TRBV20-1 to TRBJ1-6; unclear D gene. The CDR3 is 14 residues long. Germline-derived CDR1 and CDR2 are DFQATT and SNEGSKA (reference sequence). The V end lost 5 bases, the J end lost 4 bases, and 12 bases lay between the germline ends. The CDR3 here is CSAPKGGYNSPLHF. The CDR3, as DNA: TGCAGTGCTCCAAAAGGCGGTTATAATTCACCCCTCCACTTT.

This clonotype was recorded at least ten times. The chain recombines TRBV12-3 or TRBV12-4 with TRBJ1-2; 7 bases match TRBD1. Trimming removed 4 bases from V and 0 bases from J; junction bases left unmatched: 2. The CDR3 is made up of 14 amino acids. The CDR3 loop is CASSSGGSNYGYTF. The CDR3, as DNA: TGTGCCAGCAGTTCAGGGGGTTCTAACTATGGCTACACCTTC.

This chain links TRBV10-3 with TRBJ1-1; TRBD1 is a possible D gene (6 bases). V was clipped by 0 bases and J by 0 bases, with 8 bases between them. The CDR3 spans 15 residues. Germline values: CDR1 ENHRY, CDR2 SYGVKD. CDR3 sequence: CAISESDRLNTEAFF. The CDR3 DNA sequence: TGTGCCATCAGTGAGTCGGACAGACTGAACACTGAAGCTTTCTTT.